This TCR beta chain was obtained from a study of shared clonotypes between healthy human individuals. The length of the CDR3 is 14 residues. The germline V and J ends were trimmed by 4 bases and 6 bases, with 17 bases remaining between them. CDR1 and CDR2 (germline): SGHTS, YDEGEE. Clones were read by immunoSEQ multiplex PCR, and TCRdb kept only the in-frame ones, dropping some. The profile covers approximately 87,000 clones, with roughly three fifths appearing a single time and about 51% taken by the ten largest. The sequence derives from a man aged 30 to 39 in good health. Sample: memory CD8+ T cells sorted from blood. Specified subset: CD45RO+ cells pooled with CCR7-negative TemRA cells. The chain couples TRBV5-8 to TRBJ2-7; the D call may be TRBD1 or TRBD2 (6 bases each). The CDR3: CASSQDRGGPEQYF. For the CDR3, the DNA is TGTGCCAGCAGCCAAGATCGTGGGGGGCCCGAGCAGTACTTC.